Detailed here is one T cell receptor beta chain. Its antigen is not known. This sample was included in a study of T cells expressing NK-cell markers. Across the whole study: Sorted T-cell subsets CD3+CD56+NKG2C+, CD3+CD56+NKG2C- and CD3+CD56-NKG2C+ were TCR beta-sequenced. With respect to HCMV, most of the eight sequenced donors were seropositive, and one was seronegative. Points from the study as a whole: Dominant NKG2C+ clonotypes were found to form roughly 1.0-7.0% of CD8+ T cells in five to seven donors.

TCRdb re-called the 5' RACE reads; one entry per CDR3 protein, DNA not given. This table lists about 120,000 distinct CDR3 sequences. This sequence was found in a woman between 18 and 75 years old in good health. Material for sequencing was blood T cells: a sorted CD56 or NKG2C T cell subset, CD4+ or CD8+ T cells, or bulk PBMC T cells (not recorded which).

CDR3 amino acids: CASSLLLPGGGSPHQETQYF. This sequence joins TRBV27 and TRBJ2-5; TCRdb returns TRBD1, unconfirmable since there is no DNA. Germline CDR1 MNHEY, CDR2 SMNVEV (reference sequence). The CDR3 loop spans 20 amino acids.